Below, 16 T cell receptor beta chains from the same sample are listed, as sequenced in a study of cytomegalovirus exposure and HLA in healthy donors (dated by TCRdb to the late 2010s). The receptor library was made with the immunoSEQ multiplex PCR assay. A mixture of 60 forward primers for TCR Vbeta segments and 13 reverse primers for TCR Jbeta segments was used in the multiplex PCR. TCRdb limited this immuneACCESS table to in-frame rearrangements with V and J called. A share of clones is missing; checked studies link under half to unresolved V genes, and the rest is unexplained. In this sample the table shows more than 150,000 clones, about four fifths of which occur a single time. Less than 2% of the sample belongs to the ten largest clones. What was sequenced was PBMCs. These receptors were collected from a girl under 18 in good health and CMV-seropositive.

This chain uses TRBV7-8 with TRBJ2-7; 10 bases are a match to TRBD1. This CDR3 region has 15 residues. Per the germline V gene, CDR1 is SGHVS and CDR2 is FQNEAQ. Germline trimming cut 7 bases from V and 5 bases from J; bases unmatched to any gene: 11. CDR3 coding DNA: TGTGCCAGCAACGTCCCCGGGACAGGGGTCCACGAGCAGTACTTC. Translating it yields CASNVPGTGVHEQYF. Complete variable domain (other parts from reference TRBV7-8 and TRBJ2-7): GAGVSQSPRYKVAKRGQDVALRCDPISGHVSLFWYQQALGQGPEFLTYFQNEAQLDKSGLPSDRFFAERPEGSVSTLKIQRTQQEDSAVYLCASNVPGTGVHEQYFGPGTRLTVT.

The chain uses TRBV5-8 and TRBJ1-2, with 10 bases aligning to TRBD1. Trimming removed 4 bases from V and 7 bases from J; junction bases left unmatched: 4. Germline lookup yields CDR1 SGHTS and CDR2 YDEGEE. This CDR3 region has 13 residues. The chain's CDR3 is CASSQTGGFGYTF. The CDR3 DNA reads TGTGCCAGCAGCCAGACAGGGGGCTTTGGCTACACCTTC.

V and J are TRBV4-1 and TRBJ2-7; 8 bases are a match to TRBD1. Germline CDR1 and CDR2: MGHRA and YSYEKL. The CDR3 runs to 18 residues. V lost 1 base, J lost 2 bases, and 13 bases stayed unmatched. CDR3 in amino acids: CASSQAINLGQEPYEQYF. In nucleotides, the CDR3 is TGCGCCAGCAGCCAAGCTATTAATTTGGGACAGGAACCCTACGAGCAGTACTTC.

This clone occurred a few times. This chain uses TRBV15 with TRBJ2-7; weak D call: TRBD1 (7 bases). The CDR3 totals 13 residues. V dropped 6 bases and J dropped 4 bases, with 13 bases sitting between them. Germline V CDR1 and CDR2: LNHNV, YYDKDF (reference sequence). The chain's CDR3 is CATSWPGGYEQYF. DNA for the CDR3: TGTGCCACCAGTTGGCCAGGGGGGTACGAGCAGTACTTC.

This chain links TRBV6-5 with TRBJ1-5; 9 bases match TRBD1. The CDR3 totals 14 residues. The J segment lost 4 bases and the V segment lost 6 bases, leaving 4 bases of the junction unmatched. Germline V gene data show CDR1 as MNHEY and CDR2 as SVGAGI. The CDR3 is CASSPDRGNQPQHF. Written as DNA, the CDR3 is TGTGCCAGCAGCCCCGACAGGGGGAATCAGCCCCAGCATTTT.

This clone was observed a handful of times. The CDR3 here is CASSLGGNTEAFF. The CDR3 DNA follows: TGTGCCAGCAGTTTAGGAGGGAACACTGAAGCTTTCTTT. This chain connects TRBV27 to TRBJ1-1; D uncertain. CDR1 and CDR2 (germline): MNHEY, SMNVEV (reference sequence). The CDR3 is 13 residues long. With 2 bases removed from V and 1 base from J, the gap between germline ends came to 5 bases.

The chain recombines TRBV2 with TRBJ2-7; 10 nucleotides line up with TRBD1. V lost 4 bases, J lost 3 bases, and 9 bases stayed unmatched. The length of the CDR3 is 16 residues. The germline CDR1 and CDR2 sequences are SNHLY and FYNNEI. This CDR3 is CASSAPAGTGVYEQYF. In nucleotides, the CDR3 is TGTGCCAGCAGTGCCCCTGCTGGGACAGGGGTCTACGAGCAGTACTTC.

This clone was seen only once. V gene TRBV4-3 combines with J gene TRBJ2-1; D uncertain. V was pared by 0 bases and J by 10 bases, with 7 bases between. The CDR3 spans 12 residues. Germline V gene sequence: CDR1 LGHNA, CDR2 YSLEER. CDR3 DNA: TGCGCCAGCAGCCAAGACGGAGACGAGCAGTTCTTC. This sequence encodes CASSQDGDEQFF.

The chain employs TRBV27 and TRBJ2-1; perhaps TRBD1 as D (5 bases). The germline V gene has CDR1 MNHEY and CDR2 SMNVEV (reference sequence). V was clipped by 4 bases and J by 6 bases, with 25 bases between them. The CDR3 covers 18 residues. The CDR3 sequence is CASSSYLTPGARANEQFF. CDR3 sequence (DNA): TGTGCCAGCAGTTCCTATCTGACGCCTGGGGCCCGCGCCAATGAGCAGTTCTTC.

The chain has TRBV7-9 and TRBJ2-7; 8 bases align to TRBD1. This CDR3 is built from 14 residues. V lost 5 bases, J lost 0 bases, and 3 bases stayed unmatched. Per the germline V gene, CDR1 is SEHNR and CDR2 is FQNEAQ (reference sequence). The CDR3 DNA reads TGTGCCAGCAGCCGGACAGGGAGCTCCTACGAGCAGTACTTC. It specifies CASSRTGSSYEQYF.

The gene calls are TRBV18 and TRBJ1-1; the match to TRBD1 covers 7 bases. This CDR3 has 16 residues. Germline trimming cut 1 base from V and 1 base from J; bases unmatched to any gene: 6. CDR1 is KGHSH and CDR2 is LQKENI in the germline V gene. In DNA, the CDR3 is TGTGCCAGCTCACCACAACCGGCAGGGGGGAACACTGAAGCTTTCTTT. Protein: CASSPQPAGGNTEAFF.

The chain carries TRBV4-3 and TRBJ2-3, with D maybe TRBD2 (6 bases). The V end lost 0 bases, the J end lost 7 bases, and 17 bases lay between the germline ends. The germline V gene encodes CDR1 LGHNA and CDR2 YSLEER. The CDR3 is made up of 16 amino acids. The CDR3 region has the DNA TGCGCCAGCAGCCAAGATTGGGTAGCAGGAGGGAATACGCAGTATTTT. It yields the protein CASSQDWVAGGNTQYF.

The CDR3, as DNA: TGTGCCAGCAGCGCTGGGGACAGGGGGCGGAACTATGGCTACACCTTC. Amino acid sequence: CASSAGDRGRNYGYTF. The chain links TRBV9 to TRBJ1-2; 12 bases are shared with TRBD1. J gave up 2 bases and V 3 bases, and 5 bases lay outside the gene matches. This CDR3 has 16 amino acids. Germline lookup yields CDR1 SGDLS and CDR2 YYNGEE.

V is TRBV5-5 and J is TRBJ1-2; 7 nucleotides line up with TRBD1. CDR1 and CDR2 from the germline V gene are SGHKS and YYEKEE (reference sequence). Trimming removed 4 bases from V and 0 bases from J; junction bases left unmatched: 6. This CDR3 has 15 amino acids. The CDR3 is CASSRTGTANYGYTF. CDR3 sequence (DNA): TGTGCCAGCAGCCGAACCGGGACAGCTAACTATGGCTACACCTTC. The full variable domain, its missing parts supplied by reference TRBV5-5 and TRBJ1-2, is DAGVTQSPTHLIKTRGQQVTLRCSPISGHKSVSWYQQVLGQGPQFIFQYYEKEERGRGNFPDRFSARQFPNYSSELNVNALLLGDSALYLCASSRTGTANYGYTFGSGTRLTVV.

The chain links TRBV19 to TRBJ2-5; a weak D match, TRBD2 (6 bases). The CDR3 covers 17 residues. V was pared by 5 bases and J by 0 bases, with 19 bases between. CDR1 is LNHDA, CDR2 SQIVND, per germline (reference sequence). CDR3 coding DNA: TGTGCCAGTAGTGTGTCAGGGAGGTTAGGGTACCAAGAGACCCAGTACTTC. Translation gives CASSVSGRLGYQETQYF.

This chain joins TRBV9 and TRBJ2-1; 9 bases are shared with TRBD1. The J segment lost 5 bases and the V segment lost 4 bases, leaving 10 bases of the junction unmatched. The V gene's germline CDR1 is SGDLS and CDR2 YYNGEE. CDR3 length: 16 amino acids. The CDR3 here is CASSTTAGTGNNEQFF. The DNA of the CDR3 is TGTGCCAGCAGCACTACGGCCGGGACAGGGAACAATGAGCAGTTCTTC.